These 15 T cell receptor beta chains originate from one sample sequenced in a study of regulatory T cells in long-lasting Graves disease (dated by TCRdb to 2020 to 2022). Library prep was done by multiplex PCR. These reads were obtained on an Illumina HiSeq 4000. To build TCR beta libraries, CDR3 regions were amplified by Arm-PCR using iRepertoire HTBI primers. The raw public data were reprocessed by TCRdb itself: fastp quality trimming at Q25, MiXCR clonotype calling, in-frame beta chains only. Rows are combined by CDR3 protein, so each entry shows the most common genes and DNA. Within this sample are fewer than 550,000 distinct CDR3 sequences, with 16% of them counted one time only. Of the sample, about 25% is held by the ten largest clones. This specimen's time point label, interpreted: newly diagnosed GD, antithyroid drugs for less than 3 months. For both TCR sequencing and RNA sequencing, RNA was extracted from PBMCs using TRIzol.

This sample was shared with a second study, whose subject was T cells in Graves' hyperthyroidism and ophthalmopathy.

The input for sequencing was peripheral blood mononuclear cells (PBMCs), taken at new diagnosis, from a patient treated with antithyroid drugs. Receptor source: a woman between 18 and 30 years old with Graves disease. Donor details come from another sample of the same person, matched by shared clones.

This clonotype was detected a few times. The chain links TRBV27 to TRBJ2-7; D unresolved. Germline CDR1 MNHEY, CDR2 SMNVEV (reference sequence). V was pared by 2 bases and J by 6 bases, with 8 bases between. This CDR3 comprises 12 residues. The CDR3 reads CASSLRAGEQYF. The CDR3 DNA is TGTGCCAGCAGTTTACGTGCCGGCGAGCAGTACTTC.

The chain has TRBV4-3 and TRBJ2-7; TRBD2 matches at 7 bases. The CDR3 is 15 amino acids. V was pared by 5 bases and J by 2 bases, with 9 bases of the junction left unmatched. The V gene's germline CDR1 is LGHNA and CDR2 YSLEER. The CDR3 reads CASSFGGGGPYEQYF. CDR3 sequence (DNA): TGCGCCAGCAGCTTCGGTGGGGGAGGGCCCTACGAGCAGTACTTC.

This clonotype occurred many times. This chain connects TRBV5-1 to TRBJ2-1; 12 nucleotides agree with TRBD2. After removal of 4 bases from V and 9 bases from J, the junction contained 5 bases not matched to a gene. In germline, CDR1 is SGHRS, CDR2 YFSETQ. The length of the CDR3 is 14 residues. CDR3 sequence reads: CASSASGRGGEQFF. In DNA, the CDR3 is TGCGCCAGCAGCGCTAGCGGGAGGGGGGGTGAGCAGTTCTTC. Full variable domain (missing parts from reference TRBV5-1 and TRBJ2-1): KAGVTQTPRYLIKTRGQQVTLSCSPISGHRSVSWYQQTPGQGLQFLFEYFSETQRNKGNFPGRFSGRQFSNSRSEMNVSTLELGDSALYLCASSASGRGGEQFFGPGTRLTVL.

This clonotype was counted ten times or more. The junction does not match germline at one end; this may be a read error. The CDR3: CASSLEGEQFF. The DNA for the CDR3 is TGTGCCAGCAGCTTAGAGGGTGAGCAGTTCTTC. This chain links TRBV5-1 with TRBJ2-1; D might be TRBD2 (5 bases). The V gene's germline CDR1 is SGHRS and CDR2 YFSETQ. The CDR3 runs to 11 residues.

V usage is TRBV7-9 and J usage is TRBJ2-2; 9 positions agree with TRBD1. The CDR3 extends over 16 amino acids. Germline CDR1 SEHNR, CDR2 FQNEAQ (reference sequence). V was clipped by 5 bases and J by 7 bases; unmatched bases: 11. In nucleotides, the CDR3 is TGTGCCAGCAGCCAACAGTGGGACAGGGTCATCGGGGAGCTGTTTTTT. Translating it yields CASSQQWDRVIGELFF.

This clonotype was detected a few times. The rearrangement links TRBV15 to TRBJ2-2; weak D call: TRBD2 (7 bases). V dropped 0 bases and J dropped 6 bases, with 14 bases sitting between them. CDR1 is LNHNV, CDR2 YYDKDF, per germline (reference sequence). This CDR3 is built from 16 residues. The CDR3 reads CATSRDFLGGPGELFF. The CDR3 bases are TGTGCCACCAGCAGAGATTTTTTGGGGGGGCCCGGGGAGCTGTTTTTT.

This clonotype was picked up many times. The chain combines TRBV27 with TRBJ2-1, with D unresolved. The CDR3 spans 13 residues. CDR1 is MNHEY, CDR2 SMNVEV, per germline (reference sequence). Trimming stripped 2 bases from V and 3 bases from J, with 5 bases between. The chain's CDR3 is CASSLDVYNEQFF. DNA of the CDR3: TGTGCCAGCAGTTTAGACGTCTACAATGAGCAGTTCTTC.

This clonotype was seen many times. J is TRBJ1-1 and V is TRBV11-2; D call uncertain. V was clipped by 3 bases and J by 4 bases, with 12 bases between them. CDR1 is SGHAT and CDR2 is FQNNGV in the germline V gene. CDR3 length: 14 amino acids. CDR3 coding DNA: TGTGCCAGCAGCTTGGGTGCGGGCTCCACTGAAGCTTTCTTT. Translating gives CASSLGAGSTEAFF. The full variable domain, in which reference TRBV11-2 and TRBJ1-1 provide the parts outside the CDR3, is EAGVAQSPRYKIIEKRQSVAFWCNPISGHATLYWYQQILGQGPKLLIQFQNNGVVDDSQLPKDRFSAERLKGVDSTLKIQPAKLEDSAVYLCASSLGAGSTEAFFGQGTRLTVV.

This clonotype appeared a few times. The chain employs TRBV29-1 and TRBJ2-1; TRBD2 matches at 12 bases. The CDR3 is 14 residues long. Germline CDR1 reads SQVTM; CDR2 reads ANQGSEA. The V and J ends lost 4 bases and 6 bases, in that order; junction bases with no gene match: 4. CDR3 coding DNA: TGCAGCGTTGTCGGACTAGCGGGGTTCAATGAGCAGTTCTTC. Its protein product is CSVVGLAGFNEQFF.

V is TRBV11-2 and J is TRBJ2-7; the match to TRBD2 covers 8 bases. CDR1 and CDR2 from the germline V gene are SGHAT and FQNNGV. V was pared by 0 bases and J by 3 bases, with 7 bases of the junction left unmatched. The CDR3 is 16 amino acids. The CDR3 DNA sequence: TGTGCCAGCAGCTTAGATACGGGACTAGTGGTCTACGAGCAGTACTTC. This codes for CASSLDTGLVVYEQYF.

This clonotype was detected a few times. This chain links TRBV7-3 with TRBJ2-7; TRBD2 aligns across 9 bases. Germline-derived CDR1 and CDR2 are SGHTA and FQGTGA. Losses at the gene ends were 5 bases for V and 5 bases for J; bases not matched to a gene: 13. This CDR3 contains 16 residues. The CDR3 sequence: CASSVSIAGERDEQYF. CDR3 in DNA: TGTGCCAGCAGCGTCTCCATAGCGGGAGAGCGCGACGAGCAGTACTTC.

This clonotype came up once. CDR3 in amino acids: CASSNSQTQYF. As DNA, the CDR3 is TGTGCCAGCAGTAACAGTCAGACCCAGTACTTC. This chain uses TRBV6-1 with TRBJ2-5, with D unresolved. CDR1 is MNHNS and CDR2 is SASEGT in the germline V gene. Trimming removed 5 bases from V and 6 bases from J, with 7 bases in between. The CDR3 spans 11 residues.

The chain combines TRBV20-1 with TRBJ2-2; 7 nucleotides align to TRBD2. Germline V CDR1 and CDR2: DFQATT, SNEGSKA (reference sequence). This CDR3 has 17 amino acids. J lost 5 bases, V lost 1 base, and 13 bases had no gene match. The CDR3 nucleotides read TGCAGTGCTAGAGGCTTTGGGGCGGGAGTAGGTACCGGGGAGCTGTTTTTT. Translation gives CSARGFGAGVGTGELFF.

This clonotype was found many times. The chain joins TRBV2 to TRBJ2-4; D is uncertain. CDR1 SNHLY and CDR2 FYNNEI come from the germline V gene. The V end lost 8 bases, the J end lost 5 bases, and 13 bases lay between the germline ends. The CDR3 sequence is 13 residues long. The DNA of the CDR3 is TGTGCCAGCTTCCTGGACCACGAAAACATTCAGTACTTC. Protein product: CASFLDHENIQYF.

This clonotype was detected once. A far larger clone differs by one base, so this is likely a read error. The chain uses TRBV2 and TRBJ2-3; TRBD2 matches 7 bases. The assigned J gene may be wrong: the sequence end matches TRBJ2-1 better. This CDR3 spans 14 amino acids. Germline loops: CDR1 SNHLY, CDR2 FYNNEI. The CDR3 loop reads CATARDYTNYEQFF. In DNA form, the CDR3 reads TGTGCCACTGCCCGGGACTATACGAACTACGAGCAGTTCTTC.